Shown below are 22 T cell receptor beta chains from a single sample sequenced in a study of cytomegalovirus exposure and HLA in healthy donors. PCR employed 60 Vbeta and 13 Jbeta primers. Here immunoSEQ multiplex PCR was the method, and the copy in TCRdb shows in-frame clones only, minus some. This sample yields approximately 260,000 clones, of which around 90% are seen a single time; about 1.8% belongs to the top ten. The sequenced material came from PBMCs. The receptors stem from a girl aged 2-15 years in good health and CMV-seronegative.

The CDR3 here is CASSPPRPGDPLGKGYTF. The DNA for the CDR3 is TGTGCCAGCTCACCCCCGAGGCCAGGGGACCCTCTTGGGAAGGGCTACACCTTC. J is TRBJ1-2 and V is TRBV18, with D possibly TRBD1 on 6 matching bases. Trimming cost V 3 bases and J 8 bases, with 28 bases left between them. CDR1 is KGHSH, CDR2 LQKENI, per germline. The CDR3 is made up of 18 amino acids.

This clone is a singleton in its sample. The gene calls are TRBV12-5 and TRBJ2-1; TRBD2 agrees at 7 bases. Germline V CDR1 and CDR2: LGHNT, FRNRAP. The CDR3 has 14 residues. V trimming: 1 base; J trimming: 7 bases; junction bases outside the gene matches: 4. The CDR3 spells CASGLGREQNEQFF. CDR3 nucleotides: TGTGCTAGTGGTTTGGGGCGGGAGCAGAATGAGCAGTTCTTC.

The chain uses TRBV19 and TRBJ1-1, with 11 bases lining up with TRBD1. This CDR3 region has 14 residues. Per germline, CDR1 LNHDA and CDR2 SQIVND (reference sequence). With 7 bases clipped from V and 4 bases from J, the junction kept 5 bases outside the gene matches. CDR3 amino acids: CASIRTGGGTEAFF. CDR3 coding DNA: TGTGCCAGTATTAGGACAGGGGGCGGCACTGAAGCTTTCTTT.

The chain couples TRBV2 to TRBJ2-3, with D possibly being TRBD2 (6 bases). The V and J ends lost 4 bases and 1 base respectively, with 6 bases between them. This CDR3 contains 13 residues. Germline V lookup: CDR1 SNHLY, CDR2 FYNNEI. The DNA for the CDR3 is TGTGCCAGCAGTGGCGGGGGCACAGATACGCAGTATTTT. As protein: CASSGGGTDTQYF.

CDR3 DNA sequence: TGTGCCAGCTCACCAACGACGGGGAGCTCTGGAAACACCATATATTTT. This encodes CASSPTTGSSGNTIYF. The chain carries TRBV18 and TRBJ1-3; D unresolved. Trimming took 2 bases from V and 0 from J, leaving 11 bases between them. The CDR3 extends over 16 amino acids. Germline assignment: CDR1 KGHSH and CDR2 LQKENI. Supplemented by reference TRBV18 and TRBJ1-3, the full variable domain reads NAGVMQNPRHLVRRRGQEARLRCSPMKGHSHVYWYRQLPEEGLKFMVYLQKENIIDESGMPKERFSAEFPKEGPSILRIQQVVRGDSAAYFCASSPTTGSSGNTIYFGEGSWLTVV.

V is TRBV25-1 and J is TRBJ2-7, with 10 bases matching TRBD1. V gave up 5 bases and J gave up 3 bases; unmatched junction bases: 7. The CDR3 covers 15 residues. Germline assignment: CDR1 MGHDK and CDR2 SYGVNS. CDR3 sequence: CASSTTGQGLYEQYF. CDR3 nucleotide sequence: TGTGCCAGCAGTACTACGGGACAGGGGCTCTACGAGCAGTACTTC.

As concerns this clone: It is unclear where the CDR3 begins or ends on the DNA, so no DNA is shown, and the CDR3 is as TCRdb lists it. This chain joins TRBV27 and TRBJ1-5; TRBD1, as called in the table, went unchecked against the DNA. Ends included, the CDR3 has 14 residues. Looked up from germline, CDR1 is MNHEY and CDR2 is SMNVEV (reference sequence). The chain's CDR3 is CASSILGSNQPQHF.

V gene TRBV7-9 combines with J gene TRBJ2-1, with D possibly being TRBD1 (6 bases). CDR1 and CDR2 from the germline V gene are SEHNR and FQNEAQ (reference sequence). The CDR3 is made up of 17 amino acids. The V end was cut by 5 bases, the J end by 1 base, with 18 bases between. The CDR3 here is CASSGFLGGRSYNEQFF. CDR3 bases: TGTGCCAGCAGCGGTTTTTTAGGGGGACGGTCCTACAATGAGCAGTTCTTC.

V gene TRBV5-1 combines with J gene TRBJ2-1; the D is unclear. V was trimmed by 1 base and J by 4 bases, leaving 12 bases between them. The CDR3 runs 15 residues. Germline V gives CDR1 SGHRS, CDR2 YFSETQ. DNA for the CDR3: TGCGCCAGCAGCTTGCTGTCAGAGGCTTACAATGAGCAGTTCTTC. Its protein product is CASSLLSEAYNEQFF.

This chain connects TRBV28 to TRBJ2-3; 11 nucleotides match TRBD2. The length of the CDR3 is 14 residues. V lost 5 bases and J lost 3; bases outside the gene matches: 1. The germline V gene encodes CDR1 MDHEN and CDR2 SYDVKM. CDR3 nucleotides: TGTGCCAGCAGTCGACTAGCGGGGACAGATACGCAGTATTTT. Protein: CASSRLAGTDTQYF. Using reference TRBV28 and TRBJ2-3 for the parts outside the CDR3, the full variable domain is DVKVTQSSRYLVKRTGEKVFLECVQDMDHENMFWYRQDPGLGLRLIYFSYDVKMKEKGDIPEGYSVSREKKERFSLILESASTNQTSMYLCASSRLAGTDTQYFGPGTRLTVL.

The chain joins TRBV27 to TRBJ1-4, with 8 bases that match TRBD1. V was clipped by 2 bases and J by 5 bases; unmatched bases: 1. Germline CDR1 is MNHEY and CDR2 is SMNVEV (reference sequence). The CDR3 sequence is 14 residues long. CDR3 DNA sequence: TGTGCCAGCAGTTTAAGGACAGGGAATGAAAAACTGTTTTTT. Its protein is CASSLRTGNEKLFF.

V usage is TRBV5-1 and J usage is TRBJ2-4; no clear D. Germline V gene lookup returns CDR1 SGHRS and CDR2 YFSETQ. Trimming pared 5 bases from V and 0 bases from J, leaving 12 bases between. This CDR3 comprises 15 residues. The DNA of the CDR3 is TGCGCCAGCAGAAAGGTTGGCGGAGCCAAAAACATTCAGTACTTC. Amino acid sequence: CASRKVGGAKNIQYF. Full variable domain (missing parts from reference TRBV5-1 and TRBJ2-4): KAGVTQTPRYLIKTRGQQVTLSCSPISGHRSVSWYQQTPGQGLQFLFEYFSETQRNKGNFPGRFSGRQFSNSRSEMNVSTLELGDSALYLCASRKVGGAKNIQYFGAGTRLSVL.

The chain couples TRBV9 to TRBJ1-3; unclear D gene. Trimming cost V 4 bases and J 1 base, with 6 bases left between them. The germline gives CDR1 SGDLS, CDR2 YYNGEE. The CDR3 length is 13 residues. CDR3 DNA sequence: TGTGCCAGCAGCTCCCTTTCTGGAAACACCATATATTTT. Translated: CASSSLSGNTIYF.

This clone has only one observation. The chain combines TRBV19 with TRBJ2-7; D perhaps matches TRBD2 (6 bases). Trimming pared 6 bases from V and 5 bases from J, leaving 20 bases between. The V gene's germline CDR1 is LNHDA and CDR2 SQIVND (reference sequence). The CDR3 loop spans 15 amino acids. Here the CDR3 DNA reads TGTGCCAGTAGCCCCCCCGGGGCGGGGCCCAACGAGCAGTACTTC. This translates into CASSPPGAGPNEQYF.

The chain joins TRBV7-9 to TRBJ1-1, with D perhaps TRBD1 (5 bases). Germline V gives CDR1 SEHNR, CDR2 FQNEAQ (reference sequence). V was shortened by 2 bases and J by 1 base, with 8 bases between the two germline ends. This CDR3 comprises 14 residues. In nucleotides, the CDR3 is TGTGCCAGCAGCTTATCCCAGGGGAACACTGAAGCTTTCTTT. Its protein is CASSLSQGNTEAFF.

In its sample, this clone was seen once. This rearrangement joins TRBV19 to TRBJ2-1; 11 bases fit TRBD1. Germline V gene sequence: CDR1 LNHDA, CDR2 SQIVND (reference sequence). Trimming took 4 bases from V and 3 from J; bases not matched to a gene: 2. The CDR3 has 15 amino acids. The CDR3 DNA sequence: TGTGCCAGTAGTACGGACAGGGGGCGCTACAATGAGCAGTTCTTC. Protein product: CASSTDRGRYNEQFF.

The V call is TRBV6-5, the J call TRBJ2-1, with 10 positions matching TRBD2. Germline V gives CDR1 MNHEY, CDR2 SVGAGI. J was trimmed by 7 bases and V by 4 bases; bases with no gene match: 10. The CDR3 contains 16 residues. The CDR3 DNA is TGTGCCAGCAGTTCCGCTAGCGGGGGCCTTCGGAATGAGCAGTTCTTC. Its translation: CASSSASGGLRNEQFF.

The sample holds a few counts of this clone. V is TRBV27 and J is TRBJ2-7, with 11 bases that match TRBD1. The CDR3 loop spans 15 amino acids. Germline CDR1 MNHEY, CDR2 SMNVEV (reference sequence). Trimming took 6 bases from V and 6 from J; bases not matched to a gene: 10. CDR3: CASSTTGQGVPEQYF. CDR3 DNA: TGTGCCAGCAGCACTACGGGACAGGGGGTCCCCGAGCAGTACTTC.

The chain is built from TRBV19 and TRBJ1-5; weak D call: TRBD1 (5 bases). The CDR3 spans 17 residues. The V and J ends lost 1 base and 6 bases respectively, with 19 bases between them. Germline values: CDR1 LNHDA, CDR2 SQIVND (reference sequence). This CDR3 is CASSIVGATDSSQPQHF. The CDR3 coding sequence is TGTGCCAGTAGTATAGTTGGGGCTACGGATTCGAGTCAGCCCCAGCATTTT.

The V gene is TRBV5-6, the J gene TRBJ2-3; no firm D call. The germline gives CDR1 SGHDT, CDR2 YYEEEE. This CDR3 has 15 residues. V lost 0 bases to trimming and J lost 0 bases, with 8 bases between them. For the CDR3, the DNA is TGTGCCAGCAGCTTGGGGTCCACTAGCACAGATACGCAGTATTTT. This sequence encodes CASSLGSTSTDTQYF.

This clone was observed a single time. The chain has TRBV7-2 and TRBJ2-1; 7 bases map to TRBD2. The V and J ends lost 0 bases and 3 bases, in that order; junction bases with no gene match: 5. The CDR3 totals 16 residues. Germline CDR1 is SGHTA and CDR2 is FQGNSA. CDR3 amino acids: CASSLARSGIYNEQFF. For the CDR3, the DNA is TGTGCCAGCAGCTTAGCCAGGAGCGGGATCTACAATGAGCAGTTCTTC.

The chain uses TRBV5-1 and TRBJ2-2; 14 bases fit TRBD2. Germline CDR1 is SGHRS and CDR2 is YFSETQ. Germline trimming cut 1 base from V and 7 bases from J; bases unmatched to any gene: 9. The CDR3 spans 18 residues. The CDR3 reads CASSLSGLAGARDGELFF. The CDR3 DNA reads TGCGCCAGCAGCTTGTCGGGACTAGCGGGGGCCCGCGACGGGGAGCTGTTTTTT. The full variable domain, completed using reference TRBV5-1 and TRBJ2-2, is KAGVTQTPRYLIKTRGQQVTLSCSPISGHRSVSWYQQTPGQGLQFLFEYFSETQRNKGNFPGRFSGRQFSNSRSEMNVSTLELGDSALYLCASSLSGLAGARDGELFFGEGSRLTVL.